What follows are 12 T cell receptor beta chains derived from one specimen sequenced in a study of blood T cell repertoires in COVID-19. Only in-frame clones appear in the TCRdb table, and some are missing; sequencing was by immunoSEQ multiplex PCR. The sample lists roughly 200,000 clones, about 87% occurring once. The sample consisted of peripheral blood. Receptor source: a man in his 60s who had recovered from COVID-19.

J is TRBJ2-7 and V is TRBV18; 9 positions agree with TRBD2. The CDR3 sequence is 15 residues long. Trimming at V came to 0 bases and at J to 3 bases, leaving 3 bases not matched to a gene. CDR1 is KGHSH, CDR2 LQKENI, per germline. The CDR3 region is CASSPPGLANYEQYF. The CDR3 DNA reads as TGTGCCAGCTCACCACCGGGACTAGCTAACTACGAGCAGTACTTC.

The rearrangement links TRBV2 to TRBJ2-4; 14 positions match TRBD2. Trimming took 9 bases from V and 1 from J; bases not matched to a gene: 8. The CDR3 consists of 17 residues. Germline loops: CDR1 SNHLY, CDR2 FYNNEI. The CDR3 reads CASTTSGGAGAKNIQYF. As DNA, the CDR3 is TGTGCCAGTACGACTAGCGGGGGGGCCGGTGCCAAAAACATTCAGTACTTC.

The rearrangement uses TRBV19 and TRBJ1-2; perhaps TRBD1 as D (6 bases). Trimming cost V 6 bases and J 4 bases, with 15 bases left between them. The germline V gene has CDR1 LNHDA and CDR2 SQIVND (reference sequence). The CDR3 extends over 14 amino acids. The DNA of the CDR3 is TGTGCCAGTAGGGCAGACAGGACTTCCTATGGCTACACCTTC. It is translated as CASRADRTSYGYTF.

The genes are TRBV11-3 and TRBJ2-3; 8 nucleotides agree with TRBD2. This CDR3 has 14 amino acids. V gave up 5 bases and J gave up 3 bases; unmatched junction bases: 4. Germline values: CDR1 SGHNT, CDR2 YENEEA. This chain's CDR3 is CASSLSGATDTQYF. The CDR3 DNA is TGTGCCAGCAGCCTTAGCGGGGCGACAGATACGCAGTATTTT.

The table lists this clone with a few counts. This rearrangement joins TRBV6-5 to TRBJ2-7, with TRBD2 as a possible D gene (5 bases). The CDR3 is 15 amino acids. Germline values: CDR1 MNHEY, CDR2 SVGAGI. The V gene lost 6 bases and the J gene lost 1 base, with 16 bases spanning the gap. CDR3 residues: CASRTTDSFSYEQYF. The CDR3 DNA reads as TGTGCCAGCAGGACTACAGATAGCTTTTCCTACGAGCAGTACTTC.

The V and J genes are TRBV6-5 and TRBJ2-3; D gene uncertain. This CDR3 spans 14 amino acids. Germline V gives CDR1 MNHEY, CDR2 SVGAGI. Trimming shortened V by 4 bases and J by 4 bases, and 12 bases separated the two germline ends. This chain's CDR3 is CASSSSSTADTQYF. DNA of the CDR3: TGTGCCAGCAGTTCCTCCTCGACTGCAGATACGCAGTATTTT.

The chain combines TRBV28 with TRBJ2-1; 11 bases are a match to TRBD1. CDR3 size: 15 residues. Unmatched junction bases numbered 11, after V lost 6 bases and J lost 10 bases. From germline, CDR1 is MDHEN and CDR2 SYDVKM. The DNA for the CDR3 is TGTGCCAGCAGGGAAGCCGGGACAGGGGGTCGAGAGCAGTTCTTC. This gives the protein CASREAGTGGREQFF.

In this sample, this clone turned up once. The chain combines TRBV28 with TRBJ2-5, with 10 bases fitting TRBD2. There are 15 residues in the CDR3. The trim removed 7 bases at V and 4 bases at J, leaving 9 bases unmatched. Germline CDR1 and CDR2: MDHEN and SYDVKM. The CDR3 region is CASTASGSLRETQYF. The CDR3 region has the DNA TGTGCCAGCACGGCTAGCGGGAGTCTTAGAGAGACCCAGTACTTC. Looking up the rest from reference TRBV28 and TRBJ2-5 gives the full variable domain: DVKVTQSSRYLVKRTGEKVFLECVQDMDHENMFWYRQDPGLGLRLIYFSYDVKMKEKGDIPEGYSVSREKKERFSLILESASTNQTSMYLCASTASGSLRETQYFGPGTRLLVL.

V is TRBV11-3 and J is TRBJ2-6, with D possibly TRBD2 on 6 matching bases. This CDR3 region has 18 residues. Germline lookup yields CDR1 SGHNT and CDR2 YENEEA. With 4 bases removed from V and 3 bases from J, the gap between germline ends came to 19 bases. The CDR3 bases are TGTGCCAGCAGCTCCGCTGTGGGCGGGGTAATTGGGGCCAACGTCCTGACTTTC. It codes for CASSSAVGGVIGANVLTF.

The chain is built from TRBV12-2 and TRBJ2-7; TRBD2, as called in the table, went unchecked against the DNA. TRBV12-2 is annotated as a pseudogene. There are 14 residues in the CDR3. DNA of the CDR3: TGTGCAAGTCGCTTGGCTAGCGGATCCTACGAGCAGTACTTC. Protein: CASRLASGSYEQYF.

This clone has just a few counts. This rearrangement joins TRBV29-1 to TRBJ2-7, with 9 bases that match TRBD1. The CDR3 length is 13 residues. The germline gives CDR1 SQVTM, CDR2 ANQGSEA. Losses at the gene ends were 7 bases for V and 1 base for J; bases not matched to a gene: 5. CDR3 protein: CSGGQGYSYEQYF. DNA for the CDR3: TGCAGCGGGGGACAGGGCTATTCCTACGAGCAGTACTTC.

The V gene is TRBV10-1, the J gene TRBJ2-1, with D uncertain. The CDR3 extends over 11 amino acids. Trimming stripped 10 bases from V and 8 bases from J, with 12 bases between. The germline V gene has CDR1 WNHNN and CDR2 SYGVQD (reference sequence). The CDR3 protein is CATKLGDEQFF. As DNA, the CDR3 is TGCGCCACCAAGCTAGGAGATGAGCAGTTCTTC.